Shown below are 10 T cell receptor beta chains from a single sample sequenced in a study of shared clonotypes between healthy human individuals (dated by TCRdb to 2020 to 2021). The library was produced with the immunoSEQ multiplex PCR assay. Drawn from immuneACCESS, this table holds only the in-frame rearrangements with V and J called that TCRdb kept. Clones are partly lost; checked studies trace under half to an unresolved V gene and leave the rest unexplained. For this sample the table gives millions of clones, of which 85% to 95% were detected only once. More than 0.1% of the sample is in the top ten clones. The sample taken for sequencing was naive CD4+ T cells sorted from blood. The sample's cell subset or site label, decoded: CD45RA+ positively selected. The origin of the receptors is a man aged 18 to 35 in good health.

The CDR3 region has the DNA TGCGCCAGCAGCAATAGCGGGGGTTACGAGCAGTACTTC. Amino acid sequence: CASSNSGGYEQYF. The chain combines TRBV5-1 with TRBJ2-7; 9 bases match TRBD2. V lost 4 bases, J lost 4 bases, and 3 bases stayed unmatched. The germline V gene has CDR1 SGHRS and CDR2 YFSETQ. The CDR3 is 13 amino acids.

This chain connects TRBV6-5 to TRBJ1-3; perhaps TRBD1 as D (5 bases). This CDR3 region has 15 residues. V lost 5 bases and J 4 bases, leaving 15 bases between the germline ends. CDR1 and CDR2 (germline): MNHEY, SVGAGI. CDR3 protein: CASSSTQGYGNTIYF. CDR3 DNA: TGTGCCAGCAGTAGTACTCAGGGCTACGGAAACACCATATATTTT.

This chain links TRBV7-2 with TRBJ2-5, with 8 bases fitting TRBD2. J gave up 8 bases and V 4 bases, and 6 bases lay outside the gene matches. The CDR3 has 13 residues. Per the germline V gene, CDR1 is SGHTA and CDR2 is FQGNSA. The DNA for the CDR3 is TGTGCCAGCAGCTCCTCAGCGGGAGTTACCCAGTACTTC. Protein product: CASSSSAGVTQYF.

This rearrangement joins TRBV28 to TRBJ1-5, with D uncertain. Germline V lookup: CDR1 MDHEN, CDR2 SYDVKM. The CDR3 is 12 residues long. V was trimmed by 7 bases and J by 7 bases, leaving 11 bases between them. CDR3 in DNA: TGTGCCAGCATTTCCCCTGGGCAGCCCCAGCATTTT. Residues: CASISPGQPQHF.

CDR3 coding DNA: TGTGCCAGCAGCCAAGCGGGAGGGCCTTACAATGAGCAGTTCTTC. This translates into CASSQAGGPYNEQFF. The genes are TRBV5-6 and TRBJ2-1; 10 nucleotides match TRBD2. The germline V gene encodes CDR1 SGHDT and CDR2 YYEEEE. The CDR3 spans 15 residues. The ends lost 4 bases at V and 4 bases at J; junction bases unmatched: 5.

The rearrangement uses TRBV28 and TRBJ2-3; no firm D call. Trimming removed 0 bases at V and 4 bases at J, with 8 bases between. CDR3 length: 14 residues. Germline CDR1 MDHEN, CDR2 SYDVKM. CDR3 loop: CASSLWQSADTQYF. DNA for the CDR3: TGTGCCAGCAGTTTATGGCAGTCGGCAGATACGCAGTATTTT.

The chain employs TRBV14 and TRBJ2-5; D is unclear. Trimming took 3 bases from V and 1 from J, leaving 9 bases between them. This CDR3 region has 14 residues. Looked up from germline, CDR1 is SGHDN and CDR2 is FVKESK. The CDR3 protein is CASSHRQVQETQYF. The CDR3 region has the DNA TGTGCCAGCAGCCACCGGCAGGTCCAAGAGACCCAGTACTTC. The variable domain in full, completed from reference TRBV14 and TRBJ2-5, reads EAGVTQFPSHSVIEKGQTVTLRCDPISGHDNLYWYRRVMGKEIKFLLHFVKESKQDESGMPNNRFLAERTGGTYSTLKVQPAELEDSGVYFCASSHRQVQETQYFGPGTRLLVL.

The CDR3 spells CASSGTGPAPLHF. CDR3 DNA: TGTGCCAGCAGCGGGACAGGCCCCGCACCCCTCCACTTT. The J gene is TRBJ1-6, the V gene TRBV7-8, with 8 bases identical to TRBD1. This CDR3 contains 13 residues. The germline V gene encodes CDR1 SGHVS and CDR2 FQNEAQ. V shed 5 bases and J 11 bases; nucleotides not matched to a gene: 5.

The chain employs TRBV6-1 and TRBJ1-5; TRBD1 might be the D (5 bases). This CDR3 is 16 amino acids long. Trimming stripped 4 bases from V and 4 bases from J, with 17 bases between. The germline gives CDR1 MNHNS, CDR2 SASEGT. The CDR3: CASSAMVLGRNQPQHF. CDR3 nucleotides: TGTGCCAGCAGTGCAATGGTCTTGGGGCGAAATCAGCCCCAGCATTTT.

The chain couples TRBV11-1 to TRBJ2-1; D ambiguous. This CDR3 spans 13 amino acids. V lost 5 bases, J lost 4 bases, and 9 bases lay in between. Germline lookup yields CDR1 SGHAT and CDR2 FQDESV (reference sequence). The DNA of the CDR3 is TGTGCCAGCAGCCAAGCGCCATACAATGAGCAGTTCTTC. Protein sequence: CASSQAPYNEQFF. The whole variable domain, remainder taken from reference TRBV11-1 and TRBJ2-1, is EAEVAQSPRYKITEKSQAVAFWCDPISGHATLYWYRQILGQGPELLVQFQDESVVDDSQLPKDRFSAERLKGVDSTLKIQPAELGDSAMYLCASSQAPYNEQFFGPGTRLTVL.